This T cell receptor (beta chain) comes out of a study of monozygotic twins with inflammatory bowel disease. Points from the study as a whole: Reduced clonotype sharing with other individuals was observed in IBD patients relative to healthy twins, especially with disease activity. Lower TCRbeta diversity (inverse Simpson) was seen in IBD patients than in healthy co-twins. Repertoire similarity did not differ between concordant and discordant twins, perhaps due to limited power.

The RNA usage for each TCR library was around 3,600 ng of total RNA. TCRdb re-called the 5' RACE reads and shows each CDR3 protein once, DNA omitted. Its listing shows 150,000 to 200,000 distinct CDR3 sequences. With regard to this clonotype: Its specificity is not known.

Looked up from germline, CDR1 is SGHVS and CDR2 is FNYEAQ. The CDR3 is made up of 16 amino acids. The chain joins TRBV7-6 to TRBJ1-6; TCRdb's D call of TRBD1 is untestable without DNA. Sequencing input: blood. This TCR derives from a human donor with ulcerative colitis or Crohn's disease, or a healthy co-twin of an affected twin (not recorded which). The CDR3 sequence: CASSLGTPRDSSPLHF.